The 29 T cell receptor beta chains below all came from one sample that was sequenced in a study of shared clonotypes between healthy human individuals. TCRdb's copy holds only in-frame clones and misses some; the assay was immunoSEQ multiplex PCR. The profile shows over 950,000 clones, 60% to 85% of them singletons. The sample consisted of memory CD4+ T cells from PBMCs. Subset in this sample: CD45RA-negative fraction. The receptors were gathered from a man aged 18 to 29 in good health. Some clones in this sample may be carry-over from other donors' samples.

This chain uses TRBV4-2 with TRBJ2-7; 9 positions match TRBD1. The V and J ends lost 4 bases and 2 bases, in that order; junction bases with no gene match: 9. Germline values: CDR1 LGHNA, CDR2 YNFKEQ. The CDR3 contains 16 residues. The CDR3 sequence: CASSLPRTGDTYEQYF. CDR3 nucleotide sequence: TGTGCCAGCAGCCTTCCACGGACAGGGGATACCTACGAGCAGTACTTC.

The chain carries TRBV30 and TRBJ1-1; D call uncertain. Per the germline V gene, CDR1 is GTSNPN and CDR2 is SVGIG (reference sequence). The V gene lost 5 bases and the J gene lost 6 bases, with 28 bases spanning the gap. The CDR3 length is 17 residues. In DNA, the CDR3 is TGTGCCTGGGGGAAAGACACCTCAATACTCTACAGTTCTGAAGCTTTCTTT. Its protein is CAWGKDTSILYSSEAFF.

Concerning this clone itself: Distinct nucleotide sequences in the sample also encode this CDR3. The gene calls are TRBV18 and TRBJ2-7; 8 positions match TRBD2. This CDR3 region has 15 residues. From germline, CDR1 is KGHSH and CDR2 LQKENI. V lost 1 base and J lost 1; bases outside the gene matches: 3. The CDR3 here is CASSPLGGRSYEQYF. DNA for the CDR3: TGTGCCAGCTCACCACTAGGCGGGAGGTCCTACGAGCAGTACTTC.

This chain connects TRBV28 to TRBJ2-7; D may be TRBD2 (6 bases). The CDR3 runs 14 residues. The V end was cut by 0 bases, the J end by 2 bases, with 8 bases between. Germline CDR1 and CDR2: MDHEN and SYDVKM. The CDR3 bases are TGTGCCAGCAGTTTATGGTCGGGGGCCTACGAGCAGTACTTC. It encodes CASSLWSGAYEQYF.

This clone was seen a handful of times. The genes are TRBV5-1 and TRBJ1-2; possibly TRBD1 for D (5 bases). This CDR3 has 12 amino acids. The V gene lost 5 bases and the J gene lost 8 bases, with 13 bases spanning the gap. CDR1 is SGHRS and CDR2 is YFSETQ in the germline V gene. The CDR3 loop reads CASRPGPGGYTF. The CDR3 coding sequence is TGCGCCAGCAGACCGGGACCAGGCGGCTACACCTTC.

V usage is TRBV4-2 and J usage is TRBJ2-3, with D hard to call. Trimming took off 4 bases at V and 0 bases at J, with 17 bases between the two ends. Germline V gene data show CDR1 as LGHNA and CDR2 as YNFKEQ. The length of the CDR3 is 17 residues. Here the CDR3 DNA reads TGTGCCAGCAGCCCCGTCGGAGCGCCAACTAGCACAGATACGCAGTATTTT. Translation gives CASSPVGAPTSTDTQYF.

The rearrangement links TRBV18 to TRBJ1-4; D is uncertain. The CDR3 loop spans 12 amino acids. CDR1 is KGHSH and CDR2 is LQKENI in the germline V gene. The germline V and J ends were trimmed by 3 bases and 10 bases, with 9 bases remaining between them. CDR3 nucleotides: TGTGCCAGCTCACCTCAGGAGAGAAAACTGTTTTTT. Translating it yields CASSPQERKLFF.

The chain recombines TRBV4-1 with TRBJ2-7, with TRBD1 as a possible D gene (6 bases). Germline assignment: CDR1 MGHRA and CDR2 YSYEKL. Trimming pared 3 bases from V and 4 bases from J, leaving 7 bases between. The length of the CDR3 is 12 residues. The CDR3 protein is CASSHDRYEQYF. DNA of the CDR3: TGCGCCAGCAGCCATGACAGGTACGAGCAGTACTTC.

The chain carries TRBV28 and TRBJ1-2; weak D call: TRBD1 (5 bases). Germline V gene lookup returns CDR1 MDHEN and CDR2 SYDVKM. Trimming removed 5 bases from V and 7 bases from J, with 23 bases in between. The CDR3 loop spans 16 amino acids. This chain's CDR3 is CASSLGRGFSSRGYTF. The DNA of the CDR3 is TGTGCCAGCAGTCTCGGGCGGGGGTTCAGTTCGCGTGGCTACACCTTC.

The V and J genes are TRBV5-8 and TRBJ1-5; 7 positions agree with TRBD1. The CDR3 is made up of 16 amino acids. Germline V gives CDR1 SGHTS, CDR2 YDEGEE. The ends lost 2 bases at V and 3 bases at J; junction bases unmatched: 8. The DNA for the CDR3 is TGTGCCAGCAGCTTTGACAGGGAGGGGGCCAATCAGCCCCAGCATTTT. Amino acid sequence: CASSFDREGANQPQHF.

On this clone itself: Within the sample, other DNA sequences also encode this same CDR3. This chain links TRBV30 with TRBJ2-3, with TRBD2 matching over 10 bases. The CDR3 totals 15 residues. Germline V lookup: CDR1 GTSNPN, CDR2 SVGIG (reference sequence). V lost 1 base and J lost 3; bases outside the gene matches: 4. CDR3 coding DNA: TGTGCCTGGAGTGCCGGGACTAGCGTAACAGATACGCAGTATTTT. It yields the protein CAWSAGTSVTDTQYF.

This chain joins TRBV5-1 and TRBJ1-4, with 7 bases aligning to TRBD1. This CDR3 has 15 residues. The trim removed 4 bases at V and 8 bases at J, leaving 11 bases unmatched. Looked up from germline, CDR1 is SGHRS and CDR2 is YFSETQ. The CDR3 spells CASSLKGQKTEKLFF. The CDR3 DNA follows: TGCGCCAGCAGCCTGAAGGGACAGAAAACAGAAAAACTGTTTTTT.

The chain has TRBV6-1 and TRBJ2-7; maybe TRBD2 (6 bases). Germline loops: CDR1 MNHNS, CDR2 SASEGT. CDR3 length equals 15 residues. The V gene lost 3 bases and the J gene lost 3 bases, with 15 bases spanning the gap. CDR3 residues: CASSDGRETIYEQYF. Written as DNA, the CDR3 is TGTGCCAGCAGTGACGGGCGGGAAACGATCTACGAGCAGTACTTC.

As to this clone: A far larger clone is just one base off, so this is likely a read error. The chain uses TRBV9 and TRBJ1-1, with D perhaps TRBD1 (5 bases). CDR3 length: 13 amino acids. Looked up from germline, CDR1 is SGDLS and CDR2 is YYNGEE. Trimming cost V 4 bases and J 0 bases, with 7 bases left between them. CDR3 residues: CASSQGLNTEAFF. Here the CDR3 DNA reads TGTGCCAGCAGCCAGGGACTGAACACTGAAGCTTTCTTT.

The CDR3 DNA reads as TGCGCCAGCAGCATAGGACAGGCGAAGAACACTGAAGCTTTCTTT. Translated: CASSIGQAKNTEAFF. This chain links TRBV5-1 with TRBJ1-1; TRBD1 matches at 7 bases. This CDR3 comprises 15 residues. Germline assignment: CDR1 SGHRS and CDR2 YFSETQ. V gave up 4 bases and J gave up 1 base; unmatched junction bases: 7.

The rearrangement uses TRBV27 and TRBJ2-7; perhaps TRBD2 as D (6 bases). The CDR3 consists of 15 residues. V lost 6 bases to trimming and J lost 7 bases, with 22 bases between them. CDR1 is MNHEY, CDR2 SMNVEV, per germline (reference sequence). The CDR3 loop is CASSQGGAIPLEQYF. The CDR3 nucleotides are TGTGCCAGCAGCCAAGGAGGGGCCATACCTTTAGAGCAGTACTTC.

This clone occurred a few times. The chain combines TRBV6-1 with TRBJ1-1, with TRBD1 matching 8 bases. CDR1 MNHNS and CDR2 SASEGT come from the germline V gene. J lost 4 bases, V lost 5 bases, and 9 bases had no gene match. This CDR3 region has 15 residues. CDR3 amino acids: CASSTRTGPATEAFF. DNA of the CDR3: TGTGCCAGCAGTACTCGGACAGGGCCGGCCACTGAAGCTTTCTTT.

The gene calls are TRBV28 and TRBJ2-4, with 11 bases lining up with TRBD2. In germline, CDR1 is MDHEN, CDR2 SYDVKM. The CDR3 is made up of 15 amino acids. V lost 7 bases, J lost 0 bases, and 2 bases stayed unmatched. For the CDR3, the DNA is TGTGCCAGCACGACTAGCGGGATAGCCAAAAACATTCAGTACTTC. As protein: CASTTSGIAKNIQYF. Using reference TRBV28 and TRBJ2-4 for the parts outside the CDR3, the full variable domain is DVKVTQSSRYLVKRTGEKVFLECVQDMDHENMFWYRQDPGLGLRLIYFSYDVKMKEKGDIPEGYSVSREKKERFSLILESASTNQTSMYLCASTTSGIAKNIQYFGAGTRLSVL.

V usage is TRBV28 and J usage is TRBJ2-1; tentatively, D is TRBD2 (6 bases). V gave up 2 bases and J gave up 9 bases, with 17 bases separating them. CDR1 and CDR2 from the germline V gene are MDHEN and SYDVKM. The length of the CDR3 is 15 residues. The CDR3 here is CASSLAGSPRSEQFF. The CDR3 DNA is TGTGCCAGCAGTTTAGCGGGGAGCCCTCGTTCTGAGCAGTTCTTC.

Of note for this clone: Other nucleotide sequences from this sample produce the same CDR3. V is TRBV4-1 and J is TRBJ1-1; D not resolved. The V end was cut by 8 bases, the J end by 2 bases, with 15 bases between. Germline V gives CDR1 MGHRA, CDR2 YSYEKL. The CDR3 contains 14 residues. Here the CDR3 reads CASSFGQLNTEAFF. The DNA of the CDR3 is TGCGCCAGCTCCTTTGGGCAATTAAACACTGAAGCTTTCTTT.

CDR3 bases: TGTGCCAGCAGAGCCAGATTGACAGGGGCCTCCACAGATACGCAGTATTTT. Encoded protein: CASRARLTGASTDTQYF. This sequence joins TRBV2 and TRBJ2-3, with TRBD1 matching over 8 bases. CDR1 SNHLY and CDR2 FYNNEI come from the germline V gene. The CDR3 runs 17 residues. V gave up 6 bases and J gave up 2 bases; unmatched junction bases: 13. Combining the CDR3 with reference TRBV2 and TRBJ2-3 gives the whole variable domain EPEVTQTPSHQVTQMGQEVILRCVPISNHLYFYWYRQILGQKVEFLVSFYNNEISEKSEIFDDQFSVERPDGSNFTLKIRSTKLEDSAMYFCASRARLTGASTDTQYFGPGTRLTVL.

The chain uses TRBV18 and TRBJ1-2, with TRBD1 as a possible D gene (6 bases). Germline V gives CDR1 KGHSH, CDR2 LQKENI. The CDR3 length is 15 residues. The V end was cut by 0 bases, the J end by 8 bases, with 16 bases between. The CDR3 DNA sequence: TGTGCCAGCTCACCACCGGAACAGGGAGTCGGCGGCTACACCTTC. Protein sequence: CASSPPEQGVGGYTF.

A remark on this clone: This likely traces to a read error, being one base from a far larger clone. The same CDR3 is also encoded by other DNA sequences in this sample. V usage is TRBV2 and J usage is TRBJ2-5, with D unclear. Germline-derived CDR1 and CDR2 are SNHLY and FYNNEI. The CDR3 totals 14 residues. V gave up 7 bases and J gave up 5 bases, with 17 bases separating them. As DNA, the CDR3 is TGTGCCAGCATGGGCCCACCCCGCGCGGAGACCCAGTACTTC. Amino acids: CASMGPPRAETQYF. Filled out from reference TRBV2 and TRBJ2-5, the complete variable domain reads EPEVTQTPSHQVTQMGQEVILRCVPISNHLYFYWYRQILGQKVEFLVSFYNNEISEKSEIFDDQFSVERPDGSNFTLKIRSTKLEDSAMYFCASMGPPRAETQYFGPGTRLLVL.

The J gene is TRBJ2-7, the V gene TRBV11-2; 8 nucleotides line up with TRBD1. V lost 5 bases to trimming and J lost 6 bases; unmatched junction nucleotides: 12. Germline CDR1 SGHAT, CDR2 FQNNGV. There are 15 residues in the CDR3. DNA of the CDR3: TGTGCCAGCAGCCGGACAGGGCTTCCAGTGAGCGAGCAGTACTTC. It encodes CASSRTGLPVSEQYF.

The chain carries TRBV5-1 and TRBJ2-1; 7 bases are shared with TRBD1. CDR3 length: 14 amino acids. Germline V lookup: CDR1 SGHRS, CDR2 YFSETQ. The junction had 10 bases not matched to a gene; V was cut back by 5 bases and J by 8 bases. The DNA of the CDR3 is TGCGCCAGCAGTTTCCAGACAGGGAGCGATGAGCAGTTCTTC. Amino acid sequence: CASSFQTGSDEQFF.

This chain joins TRBV7-9 and TRBJ1-3; no definite D call. Germline V gene lookup returns CDR1 SEHNR and CDR2 FQNEAQ (reference sequence). With 4 bases removed from V and 0 bases from J, the gap between germline ends came to 16 bases. The CDR3 extends over 17 amino acids. The CDR3: CASSWTWSQSSGNTIYF. CDR3 coding DNA: TGTGCCAGCAGCTGGACCTGGAGCCAATCCTCTGGAAACACCATATATTTT.

The V call is TRBV15, the J call TRBJ2-4; TRBD2 aligns across 11 bases. The length of the CDR3 is 16 residues. Trimming took 1 base from V and 9 from J; bases not matched to a gene: 8. The germline V gene has CDR1 LNHNV and CDR2 YYDKDF (reference sequence). The CDR3 spells CATSRVGSGRAFIQYF. In DNA, the CDR3 is TGTGCCACCAGCAGAGTGGGTAGCGGGAGGGCCTTCATTCAGTACTTC.

This chain links TRBV19 with TRBJ2-7; perhaps D is TRBD1 or TRBD2 (5 bases each). The germline CDR1 and CDR2 sequences are LNHDA and SQIVND (reference sequence). V shed 6 bases and J shed 5 bases, with 11 bases lying between them. The CDR3 is 12 amino acids. CDR3 sequence reads: CASSFGDHEQYF. The CDR3, as DNA: TGTGCCAGTAGCTTTGGGGACCACGAGCAGTACTTC.

V is TRBV19 and J is TRBJ2-7; no clear D gene. V gave up 7 bases and J gave up 4 bases, with 20 bases separating them. Germline values: CDR1 LNHDA, CDR2 SQIVND (reference sequence). The CDR3 has 15 amino acids. CDR3 protein: CASKPRKDPRYEQYF. Written as DNA, the CDR3 is TGTGCCAGTAAGCCGCGTAAAGATCCTAGGTACGAGCAGTACTTC.